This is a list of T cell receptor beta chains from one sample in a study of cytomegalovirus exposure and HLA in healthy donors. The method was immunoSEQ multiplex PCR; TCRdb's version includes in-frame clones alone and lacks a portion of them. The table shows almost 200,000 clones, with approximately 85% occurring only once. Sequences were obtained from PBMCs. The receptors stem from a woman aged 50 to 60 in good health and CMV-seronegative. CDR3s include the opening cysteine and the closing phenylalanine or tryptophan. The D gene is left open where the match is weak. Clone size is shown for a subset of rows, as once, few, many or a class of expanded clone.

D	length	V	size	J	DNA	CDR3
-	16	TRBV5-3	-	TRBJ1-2	TGTGCCAGAAGCTTGAGTTGGCCGGGGGAGGGGTATGGCTACACCTTC	CARSLSWPGEGYGYTF
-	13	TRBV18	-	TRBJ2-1	TGTGCCAGCTCCCTCACTAGAAACAATGAGCAGTTCTTC	CASSLTRNNEQFF
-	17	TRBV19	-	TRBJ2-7	TGTGCCAGTACCCTCGGGAGTTTTTGGCAGGGGGAATACGAGCAGTACTTC	CASTLGSFWQGEYEQYF
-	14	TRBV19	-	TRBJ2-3	TGTGCCAGTAGAGGCCGGGGTTTTGGAGATACGCAGTATTTT	CASRGRGFGDTQYF
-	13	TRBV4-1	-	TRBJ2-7	TGCGCCAGCAGCCAAGATAGGGGCAGTTCTCGGTACTTC	CASSQDRGSSRYF
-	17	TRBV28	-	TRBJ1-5	TGTGCCAGCAGGGTAATACCTGGACACTATAGCAATCAGCCCCAGCATTTT	CASRVIPGHYSNQPQHF
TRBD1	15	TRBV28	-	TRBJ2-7	TGTGCCAGCTACGGGAACGGACAGGGAAGAAACGAGCAGTACTTC	CASYGNGQGRNEQYF
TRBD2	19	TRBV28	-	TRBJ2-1	TGTGCCAGCAGTTTATCGGCCAGCGGGAGGAGATTGTCGTACAATGAGCAGTTCTTC	CASSLSASGRRLSYNEQFF
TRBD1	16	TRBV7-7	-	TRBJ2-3	TGTGCCAGCAGCCGCCGACAGGGGGCCGGTACAGATACGCAGTATTTT	CASSRRQGAGTDTQYF
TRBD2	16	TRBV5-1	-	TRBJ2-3	TGCGCCAGCAGCTTGGCGATAGCGGGATCCCAAGATACGCAGTATTTT	CASSLAIAGSQDTQYF
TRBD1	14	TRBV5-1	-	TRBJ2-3	TGCGCCAGCAGCTGGACAGGCAGCACAGATACGCAGTATTTT	CASSWTGSTDTQYF
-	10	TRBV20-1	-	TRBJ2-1	TGCAGTGCTAACAATAATGAGCAGTTCTTC	CSANNNEQFF
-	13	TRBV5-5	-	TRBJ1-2	TGTGCCAGCAGCTCTCGTTCCAACTATGGCTACACCTTC	CASSSRSNYGYTF
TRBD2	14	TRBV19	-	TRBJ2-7	TGTGCCACCCAGAGGACTAGCGGGAGGTACGAGCAGTACTTC	CATQRTSGRYEQYF
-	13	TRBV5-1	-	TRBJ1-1	TGCGCCAGCAGCTCTCAGGGCAGCACTGAAGCTTTCTTT	CASSSQGSTEAFF
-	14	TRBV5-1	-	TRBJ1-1	TGCGCCAGCAGCTTGCAGGGCCCGAACACTGAAGCTTTCTTT	CASSLQGPNTEAFF
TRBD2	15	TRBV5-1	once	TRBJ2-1	TGCGCCAGCAGCCCGACTAGCGGGGGGAACAATGAGCAGTTCTTC	CASSPTSGGNNEQFF
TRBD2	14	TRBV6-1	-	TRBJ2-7	TGTGCCAGCAGCCGGACTAGCGGGACCTACGAGCAGTACTTC	CASSRTSGTYEQYF
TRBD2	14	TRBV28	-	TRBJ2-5	TGTGCCAGCAGCTTGGGGGGCGTACTAGCGGGAGGCAACTTC	CASSLGGVLAGGNF
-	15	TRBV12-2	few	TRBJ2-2	TGTGCAAGTCGCAGGACAGGGGCCGGGAGCGGGGAGCTGTTTTTT	CASRRTGAGSGELFF
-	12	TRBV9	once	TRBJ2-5	TGTGCCAGCAGCGTAGCTCAAGAGACCCAGTACTTC	CASSVAQETQYF
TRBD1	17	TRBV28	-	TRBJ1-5	TGTGCCAGCATCCCGCAGGGACAGTCATATAGCAATCAGCCCCAGCATTTT	CASIPQGQSYSNQPQHF